This T cell receptor (beta chain) was observed in a study of blood T cell repertoires in COVID-19. About the research overall: Sources were T cells, B-cell-depleted T cells, or PBMCs; the material itself was cDNA or gDNA.

Trimming cost V 0 bases and J 5 bases, with 13 bases left between them. The CDR3 spans 15 residues. Germline CDR1 is MNHEY and CDR2 is SVGAGI. Study processing details: The assay estimated nucleated cells by amplifying reference gene primers. Produced via immunoSEQ multiplex PCR; TCRdb's table is partial and in-frame only. That table furnishes V, J and clone size, whereas the DNA furnished D and trimming. The table has some 700,000 clones, 80% to 90% seen once. The V call is TRBV6-5, the J call TRBJ1-2; no definite D call. The specimen was peripheral blood. The TCR originated in a young woman with acute or convalescent COVID-19. The CDR3 here is CASSYSWSGGYGYTF. The CDR3 coding sequence is TGTGCCAGCAGTTACTCGTGGAGCGGCGGTTATGGCTACACCTTC.